This T cell receptor (beta chain) was identified in a study of blood T cell repertoires in COVID-19 (dated by TCRdb to between 2020 and 2021). With respect to the entire study: Collaborator samples came from the United States, Italy and Spain and covered acute and convalescent phases of COVID-19. The prospective study material was composed of cDNA or gDNA derived from T cells, B-cell-depleted T cells, or PBMCs. The dataset comprised deeply sampled blood TCRbeta repertoires from subjects exposed to, actively infected with, or recovered from COVID-19. Where HLA class I and class II types were available, the types were taken from metadata supplied by the sample provider, not from assay-based typing. The repertoires were made available in a free public database intended to serve as a resource for research on the immune response to SARS-CoV-2. A de-identified subject ID, COVID-19 status, age in years and sex were almost always included in the sample metadata. Samples came from the ongoing ImmuneRACE study (first 160 participants) plus 1,254 subjects from 6 global collaborators.

What the work shows at the level of the full study, not this receptor alone: How much clinical and demographic metadata was included differed by source and by participant, and the metadata was provided uncurated.

V is clipped by 7 bases and J by 4 bases, and the sequence between their germline boundaries is 10 bases long. CDR1 and CDR2, looked up from the germline V gene, are MNHEY and SVGAGI. The CDR3 starts with the cysteine, ends with the phenylalanine, and has 12 residues. Just CDR3 DNA is preserved here, 36 bases in frame from base 1. One collaborating source in Seattle enrolled patients while the patients were actively infected and followed the patients over time throughout the course of disease. Each collaborating institution followed its own protocols to collect whole blood in K2EDTA tubes. For TCRbeta analysis, collaborator samples were shipped as frozen whole blood, as isolated PBMCs, or as DNA extracted from either sample type. About this clone itself: Its binding antigen is unknown. Base qualities are not provided; no much larger clone lies one nucleotide away.

The immunoSEQ Assay, a bias-controlled multiplex PCR, was used to amplify TCRbeta CDR3 regions from genomic DNA. As for how the authors treated the data: Nucleated cell counts per sample were estimated from amplification of reference gene primers within the assay. Sequence reads were collapsed and filtered to measure the absolute abundance of every unique TCRbeta CDR3 rearrangement. Productive Simpson clonality was computed per sample as the square root of Simpson's diversity index over productive rearrangements. The table comes from immuneACCESS by way of TCRdb, which keeps in-frame sequences with V and J called. Part of the clones is missing from these tables; in studies checked, under half for an unresolved V gene and the rest for unknown reasons. The V and J calls and clone size come from that table; D and trimming were worked out from the DNA. The table for this sample lists some 200,000 clones; 86% of them were counted only once. The ten largest clones add up to approximately 9.9% of the sample.

The source is a woman aged 60-70 years with COVID-19, enrolled during active disease. The V gene is TRBV6-5 and the J gene is TRBJ1-2, and possibly TRBD1, on 6 matching bases. Sequenced: peripheral blood. The CDR3 protein: CASNQGGYGYTF. The bases are TGTGCCAGCAATCAAGGGGGCTATGGCTACACCTTC.